This T cell receptor beta chain was captured by sequencing in a study of CD8 T cells in ankylosing spondylitis. Libraries of TCR beta came from quantitative 5'-RACE with molecular barcodes. Each CDR3 protein is one row after TCRdb ran MiXCR on the 5' RACE reads. The sample lists 180,000 or so distinct CDR3 sequences; around 10% were seen once. The V gene's germline CDR1 is SGHRS and CDR2 YFSETQ. This CDR3 region has 14 residues. This clonotype was seen ten or more times. The antigen remains unidentified. The germline gene is not matched at one end of the junction; a read error may be the cause. Study results and caveats: Characteristic, it appeared, of ankylosing spondylitis blood was a TCR beta motif of 7 or 8 highly homologous variants. Clones that were linked to disease were CD8+ and were relatively rare in peripheral blood.

The sequenced material came from blood, either unsorted or a sorted T cell fraction (not recorded which). The TCR was taken from a male donor with ankylosing spondylitis or in good health (not recorded which). The V and J genes are TRBV5-1 and TRBJ2-3; the D is unclear. The CDR3 bases are TGTGCCAGCAGTTTGGGCCAAAGCACAGATACGCAGTATTTT. The encoded protein is CASSLGQSTDTQYF.